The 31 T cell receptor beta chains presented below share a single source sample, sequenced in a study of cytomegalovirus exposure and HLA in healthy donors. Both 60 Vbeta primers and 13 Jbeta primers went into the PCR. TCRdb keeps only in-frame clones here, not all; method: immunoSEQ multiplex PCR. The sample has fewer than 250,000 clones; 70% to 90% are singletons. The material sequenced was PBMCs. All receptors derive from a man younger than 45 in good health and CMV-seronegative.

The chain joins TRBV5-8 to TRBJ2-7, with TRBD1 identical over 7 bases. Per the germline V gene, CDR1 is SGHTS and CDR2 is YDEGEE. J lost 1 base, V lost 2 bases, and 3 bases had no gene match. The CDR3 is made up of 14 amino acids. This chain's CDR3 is CASSLPGQSYEQYF. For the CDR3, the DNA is TGTGCCAGCAGCTTACCGGGACAGTCCTACGAGCAGTACTTC.

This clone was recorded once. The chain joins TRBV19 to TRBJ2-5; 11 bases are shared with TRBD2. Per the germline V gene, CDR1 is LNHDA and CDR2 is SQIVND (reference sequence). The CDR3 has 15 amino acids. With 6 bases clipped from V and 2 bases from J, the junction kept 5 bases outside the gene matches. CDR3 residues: CASRRTSGPQETQYF. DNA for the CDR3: TGTGCCAGTAGGAGGACTAGCGGGCCTCAAGAGACCCAGTACTTC.

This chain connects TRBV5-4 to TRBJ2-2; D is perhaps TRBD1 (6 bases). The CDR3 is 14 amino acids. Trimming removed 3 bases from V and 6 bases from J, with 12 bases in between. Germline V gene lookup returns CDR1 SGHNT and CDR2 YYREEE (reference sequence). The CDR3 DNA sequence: TGTGCCAGCAGCTCCGCTTCAGGGGCCGGGGAGCTGTTTTTT. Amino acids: CASSSASGAGELFF.

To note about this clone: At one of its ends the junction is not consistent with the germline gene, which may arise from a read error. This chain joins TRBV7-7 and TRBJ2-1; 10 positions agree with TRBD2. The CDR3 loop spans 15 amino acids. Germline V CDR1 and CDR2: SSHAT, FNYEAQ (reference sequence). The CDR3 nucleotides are TGTGCTAGCAGCTTAGGGGCTAGCGGGGGCAATGAGCAGTTCTTC. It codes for CASSLGASGGNEQFF. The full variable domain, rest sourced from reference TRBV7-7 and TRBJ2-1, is GAGVSQSPRYKVTKRGQDVTLRCDPISSHATLYWYQQALGQGPEFLTYFNYEAQPDKSGLPSDRFSAERPEGSISTLTIQRTEQRDSAMYRCASSLGASGGNEQFFGPGTRLTVL.

The CDR3 sequence: CASSIPGGYNEQFF. DNA of the CDR3: TGTGCCAGCAGCATCCCAGGGGGGTACAATGAGCAGTTCTTC. V is TRBV14 and J is TRBJ2-1, with D perhaps matching TRBD1 (7 bases). Trimming cost V 5 bases and J 4 bases, with 12 bases left between them. The CDR3 length is 14 residues. CDR1 is SGHDN, CDR2 FVKESK, per germline.

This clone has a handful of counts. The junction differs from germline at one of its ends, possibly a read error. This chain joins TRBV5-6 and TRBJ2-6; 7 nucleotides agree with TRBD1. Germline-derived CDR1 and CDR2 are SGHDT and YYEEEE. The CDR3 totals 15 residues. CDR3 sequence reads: CASSGQVSGASVLTF. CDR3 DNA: TGTGCCAGCAGCGGACAGGTCTCTGGGGCCAGCGTCCTGACTTTC.

The CDR3 is CASGFPVSGGEETQYF. In nucleotides, the CDR3 is TGTGCCAGCGGATTTCCGGTTAGCGGGGGAGAAGAGACCCAGTACTTC. The chain employs TRBV27 and TRBJ2-5, with 9 nucleotides matching TRBD2. Trimming at V came to 8 bases and at J to 3 bases, leaving 13 bases not matched to a gene. In germline, CDR1 is MNHEY, CDR2 SMNVEV (reference sequence). The CDR3 is made up of 16 amino acids.

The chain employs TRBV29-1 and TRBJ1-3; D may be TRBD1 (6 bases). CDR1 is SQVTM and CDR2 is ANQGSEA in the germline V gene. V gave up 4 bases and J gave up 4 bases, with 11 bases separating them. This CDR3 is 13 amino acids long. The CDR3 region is CSVGDTGGNTIYF. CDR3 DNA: TGCAGCGTTGGGGACACGGGAGGAAACACCATATATTTT.

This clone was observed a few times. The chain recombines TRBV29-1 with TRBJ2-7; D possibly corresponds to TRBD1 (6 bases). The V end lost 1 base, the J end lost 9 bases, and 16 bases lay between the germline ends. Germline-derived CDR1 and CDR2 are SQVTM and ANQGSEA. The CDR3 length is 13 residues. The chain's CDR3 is CSVEGRQVRGQYF. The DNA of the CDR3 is TGCAGCGTTGAAGGCAGACAGGTCCGGGGGCAGTACTTC.

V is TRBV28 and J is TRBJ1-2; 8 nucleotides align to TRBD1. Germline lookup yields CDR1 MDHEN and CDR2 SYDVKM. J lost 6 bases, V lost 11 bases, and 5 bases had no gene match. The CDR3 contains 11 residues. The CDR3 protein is CALTGVHGYTF. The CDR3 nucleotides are TGTGCCCTGACAGGGGTCCATGGCTACACCTTC.

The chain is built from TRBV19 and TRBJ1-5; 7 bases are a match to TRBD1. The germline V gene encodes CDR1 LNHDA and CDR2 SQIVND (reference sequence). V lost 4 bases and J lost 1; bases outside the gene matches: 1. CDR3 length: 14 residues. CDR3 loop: CASSKGQSNQPQHF. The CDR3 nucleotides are TGTGCCAGTAGTAAGGGACAGAGCAATCAGCCCCAGCATTTT.

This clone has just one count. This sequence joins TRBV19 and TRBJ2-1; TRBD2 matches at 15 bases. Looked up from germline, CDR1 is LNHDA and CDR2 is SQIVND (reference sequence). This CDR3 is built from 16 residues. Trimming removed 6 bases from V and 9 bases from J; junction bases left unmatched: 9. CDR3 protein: CASSGLAGGLSFEQFF. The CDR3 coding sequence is TGTGCCAGTAGCGGACTAGCGGGGGGGCTTTCATTTGAGCAGTTCTTC. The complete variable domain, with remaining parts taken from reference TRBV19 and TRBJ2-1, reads DGGITQSPKYLFRKEGQNVTLSCEQNLNHDAMYWYRQDPGQGLRLIYYSQIVNDFQKGDIAEGYSVSREKKESFPLTVTSAQKNPTAFYLCASSGLAGGLSFEQFFGPGTRLTVL.

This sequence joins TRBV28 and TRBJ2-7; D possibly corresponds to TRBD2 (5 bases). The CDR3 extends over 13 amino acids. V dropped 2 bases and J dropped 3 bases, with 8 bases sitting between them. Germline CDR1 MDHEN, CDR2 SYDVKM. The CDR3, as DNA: TGTGCCAGCAGTTTACCGGGGAACTACGAGCAGTACTTC. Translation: CASSLPGNYEQYF.

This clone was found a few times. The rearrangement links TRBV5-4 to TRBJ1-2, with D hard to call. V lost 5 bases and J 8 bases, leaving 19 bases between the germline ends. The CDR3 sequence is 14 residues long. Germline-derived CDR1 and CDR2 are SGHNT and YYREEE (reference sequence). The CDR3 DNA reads TGTGCCAGCAGACGAACCGACCCCAACGGGGGCTACACCTTC. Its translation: CASRRTDPNGGYTF.

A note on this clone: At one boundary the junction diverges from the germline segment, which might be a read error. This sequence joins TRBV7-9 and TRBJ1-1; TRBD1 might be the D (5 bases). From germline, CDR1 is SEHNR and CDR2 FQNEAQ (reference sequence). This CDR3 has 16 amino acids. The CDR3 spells CSSSLRGSRVNTEAFF. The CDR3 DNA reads TGTTCCAGCAGCTTACGAGGTAGCAGGGTAAACACTGAAGCTTTCTTT. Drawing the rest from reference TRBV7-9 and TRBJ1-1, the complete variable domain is DTGVSQNPRHKITKRGQNVTFRCDPISEHNRLYWYRQTLGQGPEFLTYFQNEAQLEKSRLLSDRFSAERPKGSFSTLEIQRTEQGDSAMYLCSSSLRGSRVNTEAFFGQGTRLTVV.

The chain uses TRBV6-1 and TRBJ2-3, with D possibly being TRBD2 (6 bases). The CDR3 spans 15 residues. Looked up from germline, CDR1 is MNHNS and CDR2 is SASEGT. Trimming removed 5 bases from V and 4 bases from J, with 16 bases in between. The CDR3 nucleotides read TGTGCCAGCAGTTCCCCGGAGGGATACGCAGATACGCAGTATTTT. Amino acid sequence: CASSSPEGYADTQYF.

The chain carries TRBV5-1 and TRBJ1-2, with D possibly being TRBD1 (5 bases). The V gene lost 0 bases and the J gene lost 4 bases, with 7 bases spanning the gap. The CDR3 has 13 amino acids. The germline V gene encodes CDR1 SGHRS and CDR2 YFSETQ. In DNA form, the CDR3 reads TGCGCCAGCAGCTTGGACAGGATCTATGGCTACACCTTC. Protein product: CASSLDRIYGYTF. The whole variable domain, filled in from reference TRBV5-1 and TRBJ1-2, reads KAGVTQTPRYLIKTRGQQVTLSCSPISGHRSVSWYQQTPGQGLQFLFEYFSETQRNKGNFPGRFSGRQFSNSRSEMNVSTLELGDSALYLCASSLDRIYGYTFGSGTRLTVV.

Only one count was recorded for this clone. The CDR3 region has the DNA TGTGCCAGCAGCTTAGTATTGGACAGCGATGGCTACACCTTC. Translating gives CASSLVLDSDGYTF. The chain couples TRBV7-9 to TRBJ1-2; weak D call: TRBD1 (6 bases). The CDR3 runs 14 residues. Germline CDR1 and CDR2: SEHNR and FQNEAQ (reference sequence). Trimming took 1 base from V and 6 from J, leaving 12 bases between them.

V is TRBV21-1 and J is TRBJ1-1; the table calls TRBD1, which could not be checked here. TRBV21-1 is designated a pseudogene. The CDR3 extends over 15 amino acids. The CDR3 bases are TGTGCCAGCAGCGAGACAGGGGCGCGAGGCACTGAAGCTTTCTTT. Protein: CASSETGARGTEAFF.

CDR3 in amino acids: CASSLQGSNTEAFF. The CDR3 region has the DNA TGTGCCAGCAGCTTACAGGGATCGAACACTGAAGCTTTCTTT. The V gene is TRBV7-6, the J gene TRBJ1-1, with a possible D match to TRBD1 (5 bases). Trimming left V 2 bases short and J 1 base short, with 8 bases between. There are 14 residues in the CDR3. From germline, CDR1 is SGHVS and CDR2 FNYEAQ.

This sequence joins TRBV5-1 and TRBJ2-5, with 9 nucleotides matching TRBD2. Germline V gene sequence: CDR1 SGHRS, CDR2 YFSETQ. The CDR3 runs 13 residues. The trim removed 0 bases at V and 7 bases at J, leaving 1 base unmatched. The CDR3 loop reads CASSLGLAATQYF. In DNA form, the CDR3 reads TGCGCCAGCAGCTTGGGACTAGCGGCGACCCAGTACTTC.

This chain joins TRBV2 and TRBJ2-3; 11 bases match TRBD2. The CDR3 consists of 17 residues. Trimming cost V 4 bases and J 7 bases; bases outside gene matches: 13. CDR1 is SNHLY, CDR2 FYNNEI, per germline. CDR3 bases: TGTGCCAGCAGTGCGGGCCTCCTAGCGGGGGGCGACAATACGCAGTATTTT. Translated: CASSAGLLAGGDNTQYF.

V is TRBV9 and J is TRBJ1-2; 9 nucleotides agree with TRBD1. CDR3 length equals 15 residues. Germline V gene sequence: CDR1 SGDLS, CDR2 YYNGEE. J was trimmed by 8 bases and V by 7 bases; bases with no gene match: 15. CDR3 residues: CASSPGGDRVGGYTF. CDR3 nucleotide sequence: TGTGCCAGCTCTCCCGGGGGGGACAGGGTCGGAGGCTACACCTTC.

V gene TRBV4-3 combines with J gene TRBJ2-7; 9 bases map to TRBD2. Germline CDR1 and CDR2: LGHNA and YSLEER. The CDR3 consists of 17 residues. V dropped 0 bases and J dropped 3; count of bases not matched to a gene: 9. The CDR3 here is CASSQDQASGAIYEQYF. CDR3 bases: TGCGCCAGCAGCCAAGATCAAGCTAGCGGGGCCATCTACGAGCAGTACTTC.

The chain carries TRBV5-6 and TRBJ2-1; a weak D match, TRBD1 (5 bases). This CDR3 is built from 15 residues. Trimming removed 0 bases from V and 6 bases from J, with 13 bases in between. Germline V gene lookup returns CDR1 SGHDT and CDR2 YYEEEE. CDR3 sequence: CASSLAGSLGNEQFF. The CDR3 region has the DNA TGTGCCAGCAGCTTGGCAGGGTCCTTGGGCAATGAGCAGTTCTTC.

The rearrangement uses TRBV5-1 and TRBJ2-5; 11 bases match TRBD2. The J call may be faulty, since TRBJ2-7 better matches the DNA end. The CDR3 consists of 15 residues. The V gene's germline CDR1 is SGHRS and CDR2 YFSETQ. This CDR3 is CASSLALAGDYEQYF. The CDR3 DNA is TGCGCCAGCAGCTTGGCACTAGCGGGGGACTACGAGCAGTACTTC.

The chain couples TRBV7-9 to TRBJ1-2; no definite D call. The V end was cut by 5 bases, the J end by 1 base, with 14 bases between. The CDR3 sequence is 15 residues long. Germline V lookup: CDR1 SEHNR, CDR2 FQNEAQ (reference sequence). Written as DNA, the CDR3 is TGTGCCAGCAGCCCCACGGCAGGCTTTAACTATGGCTACACCTTC. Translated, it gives CASSPTAGFNYGYTF.

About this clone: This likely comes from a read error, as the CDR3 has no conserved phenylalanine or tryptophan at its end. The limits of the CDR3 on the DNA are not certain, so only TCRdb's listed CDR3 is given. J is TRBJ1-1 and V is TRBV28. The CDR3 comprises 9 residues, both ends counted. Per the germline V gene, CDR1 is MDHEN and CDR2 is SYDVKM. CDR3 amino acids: CASSTPWEV.

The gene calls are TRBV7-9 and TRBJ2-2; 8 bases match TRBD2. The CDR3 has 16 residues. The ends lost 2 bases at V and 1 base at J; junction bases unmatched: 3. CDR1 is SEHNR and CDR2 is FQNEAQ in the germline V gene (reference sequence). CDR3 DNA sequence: TGTGCCAGCAGCTTAAGGCTAGCGGGGAACACCGGGGAGCTGTTTTTT. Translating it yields CASSLRLAGNTGELFF.

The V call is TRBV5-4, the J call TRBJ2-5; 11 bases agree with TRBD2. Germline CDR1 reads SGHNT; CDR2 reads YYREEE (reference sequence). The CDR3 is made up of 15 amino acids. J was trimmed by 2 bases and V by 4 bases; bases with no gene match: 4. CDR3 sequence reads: CASSRGTSGQETQYF. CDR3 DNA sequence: TGTGCCAGCAGCCGAGGGACTAGCGGACAAGAGACCCAGTACTTC.

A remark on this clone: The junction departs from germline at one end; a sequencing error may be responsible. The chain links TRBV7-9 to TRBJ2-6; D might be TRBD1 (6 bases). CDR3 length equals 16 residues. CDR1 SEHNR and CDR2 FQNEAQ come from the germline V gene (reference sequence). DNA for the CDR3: TGTGCCAGCAGCTTAGATAGGTTTGTGGGGGCCAGCGTCCTGACTTTC. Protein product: CASSLDRFVGASVLTF. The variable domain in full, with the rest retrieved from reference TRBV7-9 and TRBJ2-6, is DTGVSQNPRHKITKRGQNVTFRCDPISEHNRLYWYRQTLGQGPEFLTYFQNEAQLEKSRLLSDRFSAERPKGSFSTLEIQRTEQGDSAMYLCASSLDRFVGASVLTFGAGSRLTVL.